This TCR beta chain was found in a study of T-cell reconstitution after alpha-beta-depleted transplantation in children. Study conclusions and caveats: Some patients' high day-60 TCRbeta diversity was attributed to recipient cells surviving conditioning. Roughly two months post-transplant, alpha-beta T cells reportedly originated from several hundred graft clones that had expanded. At the one-year point after transplant, T-cell counts and TCRbeta diversity were found to come mostly from T cells that had been newly produced.

The CDR3 loop spans 14 amino acids. Germline CDR1 SGDLS, CDR2 YYNGEE. Construction of the TCRbeta library involved unique molecular identifiers. TCRdb reprocessed the PCR reads via MiXCR and lists one record per CDR3 protein. The table shows just over 200,000 distinct CDR3 sequences, with around 8.4% occurring only once. Concerning this clonotype itself: Its antigen is not identified. Germline is not matched at one junction end, which may reflect a read error.

The sequence came from a male patient between 2 and 10 years old who had a stem cell transplant for acute myeloid leukemia, so the T cells may come from the graft donor. The sequences come from PBMCs, mostly from graft donor cells, collected 360 days after TCRalphabeta/CD19-depleted stem cell transplant. The chain carries TRBV9 and TRBJ2-1, with D tentatively TRBD2 (6 bases). This CDR3 is CASSFRDSFNEQFF. CDR3 in DNA: TGTGCCAGCAGCTTCCGGGACTCCTTCAATGAGCAGTTCTTC.